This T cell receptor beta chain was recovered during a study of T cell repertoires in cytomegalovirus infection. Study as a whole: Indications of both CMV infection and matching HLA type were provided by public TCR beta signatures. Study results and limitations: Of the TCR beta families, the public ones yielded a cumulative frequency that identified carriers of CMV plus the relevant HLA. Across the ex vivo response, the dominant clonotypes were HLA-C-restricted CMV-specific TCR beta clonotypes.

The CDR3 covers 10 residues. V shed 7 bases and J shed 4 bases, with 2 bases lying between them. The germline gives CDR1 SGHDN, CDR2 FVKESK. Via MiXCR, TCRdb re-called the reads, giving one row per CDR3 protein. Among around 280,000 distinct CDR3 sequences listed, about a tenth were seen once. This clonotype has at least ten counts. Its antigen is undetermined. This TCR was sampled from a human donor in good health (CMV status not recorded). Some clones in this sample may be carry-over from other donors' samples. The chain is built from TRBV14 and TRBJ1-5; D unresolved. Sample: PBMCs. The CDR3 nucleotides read TGTGCCAGCACTAATCAGCCCCAGCATTTT. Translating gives CASTNQPQHF.